These 27 T cell receptor beta chains were sequenced from one sample in a study of T cells after yellow fever vaccination. TCRdb ran MiXCR on the 5' RACE reads and lists one entry per CDR3 protein. The table records about 350,000 distinct CDR3 sequences, 7% to 9% of them present only once. The sample in question was PBMCs, obtained about 49 days after the first yellow fever vaccination. The receptors derive from a man in his late teens or twenties who received the YFV17D yellow fever vaccine.

This clonotype came up a few times. This rearrangement joins TRBV3-1 to TRBJ1-3, with D unclear. V lost 4 bases, J lost 0 bases, and 10 bases lay in between. The CDR3 is 15 residues long. Germline V CDR1 and CDR2: LGHDT, YNNKEL (reference sequence). In DNA, the CDR3 is TGTGCCAGCAGCCTACGGCCTAACTCTGGAAACACCATATATTTT. Its protein is CASSLRPNSGNTIYF.

Only a few counts were recorded for this clonotype. The rearrangement joins TRBV5-1 to TRBJ1-1; D is possibly TRBD1 (6 bases). The CDR3 length is 15 residues. Germline V lookup: CDR1 SGHRS, CDR2 YFSETQ. Trimming stripped 5 bases from V and 6 bases from J, with 20 bases between. The CDR3 spells CASSPRGGPGAEAFF. Written as DNA, the CDR3 is TGCGCCAGCAGTCCAAGGGGGGGCCCGGGGGCTGAAGCTTTCTTT.

The chain uses TRBV5-1 and TRBJ1-2; D unclear. The V gene's germline CDR1 is SGHRS and CDR2 YFSETQ. CDR3 length: 14 amino acids. Between the trimmed V and J ends, which lost 2 bases and 6 bases, there was a span of 14 bases. CDR3 sequence: CASSLSGFYNGYTF. The CDR3 coding sequence is TGCGCCAGCAGCTTATCGGGATTCTACAATGGCTACACCTTC.

The chain recombines TRBV6-2 or TRBV6-3 with TRBJ2-7, with 9 bases aligning to TRBD1. From germline, CDR1 is MNHEY and CDR2 SVGEGT. The CDR3 is made up of 14 amino acids. J gave up 5 bases and V 9 bases, and 11 bases lay outside the gene matches. As DNA, the CDR3 is TGTGCCAGTAAGACAGGGACAGGGAGTGACGAGCAGTACGTC. Amino acids: CASKTGTGSDEQYV.

The chain couples TRBV4-2 to TRBJ1-1, with unresolved D. Trimming cost V 2 bases and J 1 base, with 17 bases left between them. Germline CDR1 and CDR2: LGHNA and YNFKEQ. CDR3 size: 17 residues. This CDR3 reads CASSQYGDLGGNTEAFF. The CDR3 DNA reads as TGTGCCAGCAGCCAATACGGGGATCTGGGCGGGAACACTGAAGCTTTCTTT.

The J gene is TRBJ1-1, the V gene TRBV12-3 or TRBV12-4; the D gene is possibly TRBD1 (6 bases). Trimming stripped 7 bases from V and 5 bases from J, with 20 bases between. This CDR3 comprises 15 residues. DNA of the CDR3: TGTGCCAGCAACCTCCAGGGGACGGTGGGAACTGAAGCTTTCTTT. This encodes CASNLQGTVGTEAFF.

This clonotype has ten or more counts. This sequence joins TRBV7-9 and TRBJ1-1; 8 bases agree with TRBD1. Trimming cost V 4 bases and J 5 bases; bases outside gene matches: 6. Germline V lookup: CDR1 SEHNR, CDR2 FQNEAQ (reference sequence). The CDR3 consists of 14 residues. The CDR3 loop is CASSSGGRGTEAFF. CDR3 bases: TGTGCCAGCAGCTCAGGGGGCCGGGGTACTGAAGCTTTCTTT.

Only a few counts were recorded for this clonotype. The chain employs TRBV6-2 or TRBV6-3 and TRBJ1-6, with no clear D. Germline V gene data show CDR1 as MNHEY and CDR2 as SVGEGT. V was trimmed by 2 bases and J by 9 bases, leaving 5 bases between them. This CDR3 region has 12 residues. The CDR3 loop reads CASSYLSSPLHF. CDR3 nucleotide sequence: TGTGCCAGCAGTTACCTGAGTTCACCCCTCCACTTT.

The rearrangement links TRBV18 to TRBJ2-5; D is possibly TRBD1 or TRBD2 (5 bases each). Between the trimmed V and J ends, which lost 3 bases and 1 base, there was a span of 12 bases. The CDR3 totals 15 residues. Germline loops: CDR1 KGHSH, CDR2 LQKENI. CDR3 DNA: TGTGCCAGCTCACCCGGGGACGGCTCCCAAGAGACCCAGTACTTC. This gives the protein CASSPGDGSQETQYF.

This clonotype was found a few times. This chain connects TRBV28 to TRBJ1-1, with D unclear. Trimming took off 4 bases at V and 1 base at J, with 7 bases between the two ends. CDR3 size: 13 residues. Germline V gene sequence: CDR1 MDHEN, CDR2 SYDVKM. The chain's CDR3 is CASSYYSNTEAFF. The DNA for the CDR3 is TGTGCCAGCAGTTACTACTCGAACACTGAAGCTTTCTTT.

This clonotype was counted many times. V and J are TRBV25-1 and TRBJ1-3; D remains ambiguous. The CDR3 consists of 13 residues. Germline V gives CDR1 MGHDK, CDR2 SYGVNS. Trimming left V 3 bases short and J 8 bases short, with 11 bases between. CDR3 in DNA: TGTGCCAGCAGTGATCCTAAAGAGGACACCATATATTTT. It encodes CASSDPKEDTIYF.

The rearrangement joins TRBV18 to TRBJ1-5; no firm D call. The V gene lost 6 bases and the J gene lost 0 bases, with 9 bases spanning the gap. The germline V gene encodes CDR1 KGHSH and CDR2 LQKENI. This CDR3 is 14 amino acids long. CDR3 sequence: CASSGLDSNQPQHF. In DNA form, the CDR3 reads TGTGCCAGCTCGGGGTTGGATAGCAATCAGCCCCAGCATTTT.

The gene calls are TRBV7-2 and TRBJ2-3; D call uncertain. The CDR3 length is 12 residues. V shed 2 bases and J shed 6 bases, with 6 bases lying between them. The germline V gene has CDR1 SGHTA and CDR2 FQGNSA. The DNA for the CDR3 is TGTGCCAGCAGCTTATATGTGGATACGCAGTATTTT. Protein product: CASSLYVDTQYF.

The chain recombines TRBV25-1 with TRBJ1-1, with D unclear. Per germline, CDR1 MGHDK and CDR2 SYGVNS. The CDR3 sequence is 16 residues long. Trimming stripped 4 bases from V and 1 base from J, with 16 bases between. CDR3 region: CASSGRSYRRNTEAFF. In DNA, the CDR3 is TGTGCCAGCAGTGGCCGGAGTTATAGGAGGAACACTGAAGCTTTCTTT.

CDR3 coding DNA: TGTGCCAGCAGTTTAGCCCCCGGAGGGGATACGCAGTATTTT. Protein product: CASSLAPGGDTQYF. J is TRBJ2-3 and V is TRBV12-3 or TRBV12-4, with D tentatively TRBD2 (6 bases). There are 14 residues in the CDR3. Trimming took 0 bases from V and 6 from J, leaving 10 bases between them.

This chain uses TRBV29-1 with TRBJ2-1; a possible D gene is TRBD1 (5 bases). With 7 bases removed from V and 9 bases from J, the gap between germline ends came to 16 bases. Germline CDR1 is SQVTM and CDR2 is ANQGSEA. CDR3 length: 12 residues. This chain's CDR3 is CSAVQGASEQFF. CDR3 sequence (DNA): TGCAGCGCCGTACAAGGGGCAAGTGAGCAGTTCTTC.

This clonotype was found a few times. J is TRBJ2-3 and V is TRBV5-6, with D uncertain. V lost 0 bases and J lost 6, with 8 bases in between. The CDR3 runs to 13 residues. The V gene's germline CDR1 is SGHDT and CDR2 YYEEEE. CDR3 sequence reads: CASSLAFTDTQYF. The CDR3 DNA reads TGTGCCAGCAGCTTGGCGTTTACGGATACGCAGTATTTT.

The chain recombines TRBV3-1 with TRBJ2-5; D ambiguous. This CDR3 spans 15 amino acids. Germline assignment: CDR1 LGHDT and CDR2 YNNKEL (reference sequence). The V and J ends lost 1 base and 6 bases respectively, with 15 bases between them. As DNA, the CDR3 is TGTGCCAGCAGCCAAGCTGTCTTTCAGTTCAAGACCCAGTACTTC. It translates to CASSQAVFQFKTQYF.

This clonotype was seen more than once but under ten times. The rearrangement uses TRBV5-1 and TRBJ2-6; D is uncertain. This CDR3 has 19 residues. The V gene lost 0 bases and the J gene lost 0 bases, with 16 bases spanning the gap. Germline CDR1 and CDR2: SGHRS and YFSETQ. In nucleotides, the CDR3 is TGCGCCAGCAGCTTGGGGGCAAGGGTAATGTCCTCTGGGGCCAACGTCCTGACTTTC. Encoded protein: CASSLGARVMSSGANVLTF.

This clonotype was observed at least ten times. J is TRBJ2-5 and V is TRBV5-1; 11 bases are a match to TRBD1. Per the germline V gene, CDR1 is SGHRS and CDR2 is YFSETQ. The CDR3 runs 16 residues. V shed 4 bases, J shed 4 bases, and the junction held 9 bases outside the gene matches. CDR3 coding DNA: TGCGCCAGCAGCCCCCTGGGGACAGGGGGTGGAGAGACCCAGTACTTC. This sequence encodes CASSPLGTGGGETQYF.

This clonotype showed up just a few times. The V and J genes are TRBV20-1 and TRBJ2-7, with D tentatively TRBD2 (6 bases). Deletions cut 3 bases from V and 2 bases from J, with 11 bases between. The germline V gene encodes CDR1 DFQATT and CDR2 SNEGSKA (reference sequence). The CDR3 has 13 residues. In DNA form, the CDR3 reads TGCAGTGCTAGCTTCGGGGGACCCTACGAGCAGTACTTC. Protein: CSASFGGPYEQYF.

The V call is TRBV6-5, the J call TRBJ1-6, with no clear D. From germline, CDR1 is MNHEY and CDR2 SVGAGI. The CDR3 length is 18 residues. Trimming shortened V by 3 bases and J by 1 base, and 16 bases separated the two germline ends. CDR3 nucleotides: TGTGCCAGCAGTTATTTCGGGGAAGTGGGGTCCTATAATTCACCCCTCCACTTT. This codes for CASSYFGEVGSYNSPLHF.

The rearrangement uses TRBV5-1 and TRBJ2-7; tentatively, D is TRBD1 (5 bases). The germline V gene encodes CDR1 SGHRS and CDR2 YFSETQ. The CDR3 runs 14 residues. The V end lost 6 bases, the J end lost 2 bases, and 15 bases lay between the germline ends. The CDR3 DNA sequence: TGCGCCAGCAAGGGGTCGGAAGGGGCCTACGAGCAGTACTTC. Protein: CASKGSEGAYEQYF.

The genes are TRBV11-2 and TRBJ2-5, with D tentatively TRBD2 (5 bases). The germline V gene encodes CDR1 SGHAT and CDR2 FQNNGV. The CDR3 extends over 15 amino acids. Trimming cost V 1 base and J 1 base, with 10 bases left between them. The CDR3 DNA is TGTGCCAGCAGCTTAGCATCGGGATTCCAAGAGACCCAGTACTTC. Its protein is CASSLASGFQETQYF.

This clonotype was counted ten times or more. J is TRBJ2-7 and V is TRBV7-6, with D perhaps matching TRBD1 or TRBD2 (6 bases each). Germline loops: CDR1 SGHVS, CDR2 FNYEAQ. Trimming cost V 1 base and J 7 bases, with 11 bases left between them. This CDR3 is built from 13 residues. CDR3 sequence: CASSLDGGWEQYF. CDR3 DNA sequence: TGTGCCAGCAGCTTAGACGGGGGCTGGGAGCAGTACTTC.

This clonotype has only a few counts. V and J are TRBV7-9 and TRBJ1-4; 10 nucleotides agree with TRBD1. This CDR3 has 16 amino acids. The J segment lost 7 bases and the V segment lost 4 bases, leaving 9 bases of the junction unmatched. Germline CDR1 is SEHNR and CDR2 is FQNEAQ (reference sequence). The DNA of the CDR3 is TGTGCCAGCAGCTCTACCTTGACAGGGGGCGTTGAAAAACTGTTTTTT. As protein: CASSSTLTGGVEKLFF.

The chain uses TRBV7-2 and TRBJ2-4, with D perhaps TRBD2 (6 bases). This CDR3 is 16 amino acids long. Germline-derived CDR1 and CDR2 are SGHTA and FQGNSA. V was trimmed by 5 bases and J by 8 bases, leaving 22 bases between them. The chain's CDR3 is CASSPTNIVWGDIQYF. The CDR3 nucleotides are TGTGCCAGCAGCCCCACCAATATAGTCTGGGGGGACATTCAGTACTTC.